The sample holds one count of the clone carrying this T cell receptor beta chain. Its specificity is unknown. The junction does not match germline at one end; this may be a read error. Other DNA sequences in the sample encode the same CDR3. The sample is drawn from a study of cytomegalovirus exposure and HLA in healthy donors. Findings and limits, study-wide: Earlier analysis looked at TCR beta V segments, and most were productive about 90% or about 30% of the time. A link between a missense DCLRE1C variant and TCR beta V- and J-gene trimming emerged from a later analysis.

The CDR3 contains 12 residues. Germline V gene sequence: CDR1 SEHNR, CDR2 FQNEAQ (reference sequence). The PCR ran on 60 Vbeta and 13 Jbeta primers. Assay used: immunoSEQ multiplex PCR; TCRdb lists only in-frame clones, some missing. The repertoire includes about 82,000 clones, 70% to 85% of them detected once, and over 10% sits in the top ten. The rearrangement links TRBV7-9 to TRBJ2-7; 8 bases align to TRBD1. The clonotype was recovered from a human donor in good health. The specimen sequenced was PBMCs. DNA of the CDR3: TGTTCCAGCAGCTTAGACAGGGGCGAGCAGTACTTC. Amino acids: CSSSLDRGEQYF.